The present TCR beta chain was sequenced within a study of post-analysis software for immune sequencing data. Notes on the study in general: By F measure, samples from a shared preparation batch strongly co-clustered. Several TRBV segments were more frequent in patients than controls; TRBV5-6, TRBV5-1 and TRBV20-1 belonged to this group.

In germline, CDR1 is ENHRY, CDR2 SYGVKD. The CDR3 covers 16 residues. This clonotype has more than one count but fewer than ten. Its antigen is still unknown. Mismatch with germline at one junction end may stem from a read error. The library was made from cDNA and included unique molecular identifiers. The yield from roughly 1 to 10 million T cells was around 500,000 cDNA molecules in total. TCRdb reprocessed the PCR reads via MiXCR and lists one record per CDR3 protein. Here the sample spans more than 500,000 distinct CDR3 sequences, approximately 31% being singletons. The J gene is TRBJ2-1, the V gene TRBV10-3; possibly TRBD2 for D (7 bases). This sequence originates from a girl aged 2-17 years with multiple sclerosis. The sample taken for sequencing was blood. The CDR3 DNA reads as TGTGCCATTAGTGACCGGGCAGGGGCGGGAGATGATGAGCAGTTCTTC. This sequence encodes CAISDRAGAGDDEQFF.